One sample yielded the 28 T cell receptor beta chains listed below, sequenced in a study of tumor T cells in aggressive B-cell lymphoma. Assay used: immunoSEQ multiplex PCR; TCRdb lists only in-frame clones, some missing. The sample lists 6,600 or so clones; approximately 88% were seen once. Sequenced: tumor tissue. The source is an adult with diffuse large B cell lymphoma. Some clones in this sample may be carry-over from other donors' samples.

The chain recombines TRBV30 with TRBJ2-7; TRBD2 is a possible D gene (7 bases). The CDR3 loop spans 15 amino acids. V was cut by 0 bases and J by 0 bases, with 12 bases left in between. Germline CDR1 GTSNPN, CDR2 SVGIG (reference sequence). The CDR3 coding sequence is TGTGCCTGGAGTGTACGGGGAGGGGGCTCCTACGAGCAGTACTTC. This gives the protein CAWSVRGGGSYEQYF.

The chain has TRBV5-6 and TRBJ1-4, with a tentative D call TRBD1 (6 bases). From germline, CDR1 is SGHDT and CDR2 YYEEEE. The V gene lost 3 bases and the J gene lost 7 bases, with 19 bases spanning the gap. There are 16 residues in the CDR3. This chain's CDR3 is CASSSLYREGGEKLFF. CDR3 nucleotides: TGTGCCAGCAGCTCCCTATACAGGGAAGGAGGTGAAAAACTGTTTTTT.

This chain connects TRBV28 to TRBJ1-1; 9 bases line up with TRBD1. With V trimmed by 4 bases and J by 1 base, 16 bases remained unmatched. This CDR3 contains 19 residues. CDR1 and CDR2 from the germline V gene are MDHEN and SYDVKM. CDR3 residues: CASSWPGQGTGRRNTEAFF. DNA of the CDR3: TGTGCCAGCAGTTGGCCGGGACAGGGAACCGGGCGTCGGAACACTGAAGCTTTCTTT.

This clone was recorded once. This rearrangement joins TRBV19 to TRBJ2-7; 10 bases are a match to TRBD1. V gave up 6 bases and J gave up 5 bases; unmatched junction bases: 4. The germline V gene encodes CDR1 LNHDA and CDR2 SQIVND (reference sequence). The CDR3 spans 13 residues. The CDR3, as DNA: TGTGCCAGTAGCGACAGGGGGCCGGACGAGCAGTACTTC. This gives the protein CASSDRGPDEQYF.

A single count supports this clone. V is TRBV4-1 and J is TRBJ2-7, with TRBD1 as a possible D gene (5 bases). CDR1 and CDR2 from the germline V gene are MGHRA and YSYEKL. The length of the CDR3 is 14 residues. The ends were cut back, 3 bases at V and 3 bases at J, with 12 bases in the middle. This chain's CDR3 is CASSQETVIYEQYF. DNA for the CDR3: TGCGCCAGCAGCCAGGAGACAGTCATCTACGAGCAGTACTTC.

This clone was observed a handful of times. The rearrangement uses TRBV4-1 and TRBJ1-2; possible D gene TRBD1, 5 bases. V lost 0 bases to trimming and J lost 4 bases, with 6 bases between them. CDR3 size: 13 residues. In germline, CDR1 is MGHRA, CDR2 YSYEKL. The CDR3 loop is CASSQDDSYGYTF. The CDR3 DNA sequence: TGCGCCAGCAGCCAAGATGACAGCTATGGCTACACCTTC.

This clone has more than one count but fewer than ten. The chain recombines TRBV30 with TRBJ2-7; a weak D match, TRBD1 (6 bases). CDR1 and CDR2 from the germline V gene are GTSNPN and SVGIG (reference sequence). V was cut by 2 bases and J by 6 bases, with 20 bases left in between. The CDR3 spans 15 residues. CDR3 nucleotides: TGTGCCTGGAGTCGGAGAAACAGGGCGTCCGGCGAGCAGTACTTC. Translating it yields CAWSRRNRASGEQYF.

This chain links TRBV27 with TRBJ2-7, with a tentative D call TRBD1 (5 bases). With 6 bases removed from V and 6 bases from J, the gap between germline ends came to 12 bases. This CDR3 spans 12 amino acids. Per the germline V gene, CDR1 is MNHEY and CDR2 is SMNVEV (reference sequence). The CDR3 region has the DNA TGTGCCAGCAGAACTCAGGGTGTCGAGCAGTACTTC. Translation gives CASRTQGVEQYF.

The chain carries TRBV7-9 and TRBJ1-1; D not certain. Trimming pared 4 bases from V and 0 bases from J, leaving 12 bases between. The germline gives CDR1 SEHNR, CDR2 FQNEAQ (reference sequence). This CDR3 is 15 amino acids long. CDR3 in DNA: TGTGCCAGCAGCTCCTTCGACGGGATGAACACTGAAGCTTTCTTT. Translated: CASSSFDGMNTEAFF.

The V call is TRBV29-1, the J call TRBJ1-2; D may be TRBD1 (5 bases). This CDR3 region has 11 residues. Germline CDR1 and CDR2: SQVTM and ANQGSEA. V was pared by 4 bases and J by 6 bases, with 9 bases between. CDR3 residues: CSVVSRDGYTF. CDR3 bases: TGCAGCGTTGTGAGCAGGGATGGCTACACCTTC.

In DNA, the CDR3 is TGTGCCAGCAGCTGGACAGGAGCGGACTACGAGCAGTACTTC. Residues: CASSWTGADYEQYF. J is TRBJ2-5 and V is TRBV5-4; 7 bases match TRBD1. The DNA end favors TRBJ2-7, so the J call may be wrong. The CDR3 runs 14 residues. Germline values: CDR1 SGHNT, CDR2 YYREEE (reference sequence).

The chain uses TRBV4-3 and TRBJ1-1; D unclear. CDR1 is LGHNA, CDR2 YSLEER, per germline. V was trimmed by 4 bases and J by 0 bases, leaving 12 bases between them. The CDR3 is 15 amino acids. CDR3 loop: CASSPLFPLNTEAFF. The CDR3 DNA sequence: TGCGCCAGCAGCCCTCTTTTTCCTTTGAACACTGAAGCTTTCTTT.

The J gene is TRBJ2-4, the V gene TRBV6-5; TRBD1 might be the D (5 bases). The CDR3 length is 16 residues. Trimming stripped 3 bases from V and 5 bases from J, with 17 bases between. Germline assignment: CDR1 MNHEY and CDR2 SVGAGI. DNA of the CDR3: TGTGCCAGCAGTTATTCGAGGACAACGGCGGAAAACATTCAGTACTTC. Amino acid sequence: CASSYSRTTAENIQYF.

The V call is TRBV30, the J call TRBJ2-3; 10 positions agree with TRBD2. There are 15 residues in the CDR3. V lost 5 bases, J lost 4 bases, and 9 bases stayed unmatched. In germline, CDR1 is GTSNPN, CDR2 SVGIG (reference sequence). The CDR3 protein is CAWSLAGYRSDTQYF. The CDR3 coding sequence is TGTGCCTGGTCACTAGCGGGGTATAGGTCAGATACGCAGTATTTT.

This clone was detected a few times. V gene TRBV7-2 combines with J gene TRBJ2-1; D call uncertain. This CDR3 has 15 residues. V was pared by 5 bases and J by 8 bases, with 19 bases between. CDR1 and CDR2 (germline): SGHTA, FQGNSA. The CDR3: CASSPTLGERDEQFF. DNA for the CDR3: TGTGCCAGCAGCCCCACCCTTGGAGAGCGAGATGAGCAGTTCTTC. The full variable domain, with the rest looked up from reference TRBV7-2 and TRBJ2-1, is GAGVSQSPSNKVTEKGKDVELRCDPISGHTALYWYRQSLGQGLEFLIYFQGNSAPDKSGLPSDRFSAERTGGSVSTLTIQRTQQEDSAVYLCASSPTLGERDEQFFGPGTRLTVL.

The chain employs TRBV27 and TRBJ1-6; 11 bases fit TRBD1. J gave up 3 bases and V 2 bases, and 6 bases lay outside the gene matches. CDR1 and CDR2 (germline): MNHEY, SMNVEV (reference sequence). This CDR3 comprises 18 residues. CDR3 sequence reads: CASSLTRTGGFYNSPLHF. The DNA of the CDR3 is TGTGCCAGCAGTTTAACTCGGACAGGGGGCTTCTATAATTCACCCCTCCACTTT.

The J gene is TRBJ2-2, the V gene TRBV4-2; 9 bases map to TRBD1. Germline CDR1 and CDR2: LGHNA and YNFKEQ. The CDR3 covers 15 residues. V shed 4 bases, J shed 6 bases, and the junction held 6 bases outside the gene matches. CDR3 protein: CASSPTGGGSGELFF. The CDR3, as DNA: TGTGCCAGCAGCCCCACAGGGGGCGGCTCCGGGGAGCTGTTTTTT.

This clone appeared a few times. Written as DNA, the CDR3 is TGTGCCAGCACCCGGACAGGGGGCGCGAAGCCCCAGCATTTT. Its translation: CASTRTGGAKPQHF. The rearrangement uses TRBV28 and TRBJ1-5; the match to TRBD1 covers 11 bases. The CDR3 has 14 residues. Germline CDR1 MDHEN, CDR2 SYDVKM. J was trimmed by 8 bases and V by 7 bases; bases with no gene match: 7.

Remarks on this clone: One end of the junction fails to match germline, which may point to a read error. J is TRBJ2-7 and V is TRBV5-6, with 10 bases aligning to TRBD1. There are 16 residues in the CDR3. Germline CDR1 is SGHDT and CDR2 is YYEEEE. The CDR3 loop is CAGSKTGTGEIYEQYF. The CDR3 DNA reads as TGTGCCGGCAGTAAAACCGGGACAGGGGAGATCTACGAGCAGTACTTC.

The chain is built from TRBV2 and TRBJ1-2; perhaps TRBD1 as D (5 bases). Germline values: CDR1 SNHLY, CDR2 FYNNEI. The CDR3 is 14 residues long. Between the trimmed V and J ends, which lost 5 bases and 8 bases, there was a span of 18 bases. CDR3 in DNA: TGTGCCAGCAGTTACGATCAGGGAAGTGAGGGCTACACCTTC. Translation: CASSYDQGSEGYTF.

The chain joins TRBV4-3 to TRBJ1-4; D is ambiguous. The CDR3 totals 16 residues. Trimming removed 1 base from V and 1 base from J, with 10 bases in between. Germline V gives CDR1 LGHNA, CDR2 YSLEER. CDR3 residues: CASSQGWARTNEKLFF. CDR3 sequence (DNA): TGCGCCAGCAGCCAAGGGTGGGCCAGAACTAATGAAAAACTGTTTTTT.

The chain joins TRBV7-3 to TRBJ2-3; TRBD2 aligns across 11 bases. The CDR3 is 15 residues long. Germline assignment: CDR1 SGHTA and CDR2 FQGTGA. The junction had 7 bases not matched to a gene; V was cut back by 5 bases and J by 6 bases. CDR3 nucleotide sequence: TGTGCCAGCAGCATGATAGCGGGAGGGCCTGATACGCAGTATTTT. It translates to CASSMIAGGPDTQYF.

As DNA, the CDR3 is TGTGCTAGTGCCCCGGACAGACTGAACACTGAAGCTTTCTTT. Translating gives CASAPDRLNTEAFF. The rearrangement joins TRBV12-5 to TRBJ1-1; possibly TRBD1 for D (6 bases). The germline CDR1 and CDR2 sequences are LGHNT and FRNRAP. V was clipped by 7 bases and J by 0 bases, with 12 bases between them. The length of the CDR3 is 14 residues.

The chain couples TRBV30 to TRBJ2-3, with 8 bases matching TRBD2. V trimming: 0 bases; J trimming: 2 bases; junction bases outside the gene matches: 4. The CDR3 loop spans 15 amino acids. Germline V gene data show CDR1 as GTSNPN and CDR2 as SVGIG (reference sequence). The CDR3 spells CAWSVSGRVTDTQYF. Here the CDR3 DNA reads TGTGCCTGGAGTGTCTCCGGGAGGGTCACAGATACGCAGTATTTT.

Only a few counts were recorded for this clone. V is TRBV7-3 and J is TRBJ1-2; D is undetermined. CDR1 is SGHTA and CDR2 is FQGTGA in the germline V gene. The CDR3 extends over 16 amino acids. The ends were cut back, 3 bases at V and 7 bases at J, with 21 bases in the middle. CDR3 region: CASSFDLWQVICGYTF. In DNA, the CDR3 is TGTGCCAGCAGCTTCGATCTGTGGCAGGTAATATGTGGCTACACCTTC.

The chain employs TRBV29-1 and TRBJ1-6; 10 nucleotides match TRBD1. The CDR3 spans 12 residues. V trimming: 4 bases; J trimming: 14 bases; junction bases outside the gene matches: 5. CDR1 and CDR2 from the germline V gene are SQVTM and ANQGSEA. In nucleotides, the CDR3 is TGCAGCGTTGGAGACAGGGGGCAAACCCTCCACTTT. Translation: CSVGDRGQTLHF.

The chain combines TRBV7-8 with TRBJ2-3; TRBD1 might be the D (6 bases). The CDR3 consists of 15 residues. Germline assignment: CDR1 SGHVS and CDR2 FQNEAQ. V was shortened by 2 bases and J by 5 bases, with 14 bases between the two germline ends. The CDR3 loop is CASSLTGIVRDTQYF. CDR3 nucleotides: TGTGCCAGCAGCTTAACAGGGATCGTTAGAGATACGCAGTATTTT.

The chain recombines TRBV5-1 with TRBJ1-4, with D tentatively TRBD1 (5 bases). V was pared by 2 bases and J by 4 bases, with 12 bases between. This CDR3 has 15 residues. Germline V gene data show CDR1 as SGHRS and CDR2 as YFSETQ. CDR3 nucleotides: TGCGCCAGCAGCTTCTCCGGGGGAATTAATGAAAAACTGTTTTTT. Protein: CASSFSGGINEKLFF.